This section outlines one T cell receptor (beta chain) sequence together with its context. The entry originates in a study of cytomegalovirus exposure and HLA in healthy donors. A multiplex PCR was run with 60 Vbeta primers and 13 Jbeta primers. In the authors' workflow: About 9.9 million of the approximately 80 million unique TCR beta chains counted in a later analysis were shared. Method: immunoSEQ multiplex PCR; TCRdb's copy keeps in-frame clones and lacks some. V, J and clone size were drawn from that table, and D and trimming were deduced from the DNA. Of tens of thousands of clones in the sample, over 75% are singletons; the top ten hold approximately 3.6%. Sequencing was done on a sample of PBMCs. The sequence derives from a man aged 45-65 years in good health and CMV-seronegative.

In nucleotides, the CDR3 is TGTGCCTGGGATTCGGGACAGGGAGAAAATCAGCCCCAGCATTTT. It yields the protein CAWDSGQGENQPQHF. The chain has TRBV30 and TRBJ1-5; TRBD1 agrees at 9 bases. V lost 5 bases, J lost 4 bases, and 9 bases stayed unmatched. CDR3 length equals 15 residues. Looked up from germline, CDR1 is GTSNPN and CDR2 is SVGIG (reference sequence).